The 15 T cell receptor beta chains presented below share a single source sample, sequenced in a study of vaccination effects on CD4 cells after COVID-19. These receptors lack a known antigen. Generated by immunoSEQ multiplex PCR, the TCRdb table keeps only in-frame clones and is missing some. The table lists 25,000 to 30,000 clones, roughly 80% of them singletons, with 5.8% in the top ten. Antigen-specific CD4+ T cell clonotypes were called by their expansion after viral peptide-pool culture in ViraFEST. At the end of over 8 days of culture, CD4+ T cells were isolated. Each person got two doses of an mRNA SARS-CoV-2 vaccine, BNT162b2 or mRNA-1273. This specimen was CD4+ T cells from PBMCs cultured with SARS-CoV-2 spike peptides, taken after COVID-19 vaccination. Source of these receptors: a human donor who received a COVID-19 vaccine. Some clones in this sample may be carry-over from other donors' samples.

This rearrangement joins TRBV12-5 to TRBJ2-2; no firm D call. CDR1 is LGHNT and CDR2 is FRNRAP in the germline V gene. The CDR3 consists of 16 residues. Trimming took 3 bases from V and 1 from J, leaving 12 bases between them. The CDR3 DNA reads as TGTGCTAGTGGTTTTTATCTGGACGGGAACACCGGGGAGCTGTTTTTT. Its translation is CASGFYLDGNTGELFF.

The chain carries TRBV11-2 and TRBJ2-1; D may be TRBD1 or TRBD2 (5 bases each). The CDR3 length is 14 residues. CDR1 and CDR2 from the germline V gene are SGHAT and FQNNGV. Deletions cut 5 bases from V and 3 bases from J, with 11 bases between. The CDR3: CASSLGTGYNEQFF. The CDR3 DNA follows: TGTGCCAGCAGCCTAGGGACGGGCTACAATGAGCAGTTCTTC.

This clone showed up just once. The chain carries TRBV5-1 and TRBJ2-3, with a weak D call TRBD2 (7 bases). This CDR3 has 17 residues. Germline assignment: CDR1 SGHRS and CDR2 YFSETQ. The germline V and J ends were trimmed by 5 bases and 0 bases, with 19 bases remaining between them. CDR3 loop: CASSRNGGPTSTDTQYF. The CDR3 bases are TGCGCCAGCAGTAGAAACGGGGGGCCCACTAGCACAGATACGCAGTATTTT.

This chain uses TRBV9 with TRBJ1-3; D is perhaps TRBD1 (5 bases). There are 17 residues in the CDR3. Germline CDR1 SGDLS, CDR2 YYNGEE. V gave up 0 bases and J gave up 0 bases, with 13 bases separating them. The CDR3 sequence is CASSVGQLFSSGNTIYF. As DNA, the CDR3 is TGTGCCAGCAGCGTAGGACAGCTTTTTTCCTCTGGAAACACCATATATTTT.

This chain connects TRBV6-5 to TRBJ2-5; 11 nucleotides match TRBD2. The germline V gene has CDR1 MNHEY and CDR2 SVGAGI. This CDR3 contains 15 residues. With 6 bases clipped from V and 6 bases from J, the junction kept 9 bases outside the gene matches. The CDR3 bases are TGTGCCAGCAGGGCCGGGACTAGCGGAGAGCAGACCCAGTACTTC. Protein sequence: CASRAGTSGEQTQYF.

DNA of the CDR3: TGTGCCAGCAGCTTGGGACAGGGAGACGAGACCCAGTACTTC. Translating gives CASSLGQGDETQYF. V gene TRBV7-9 combines with J gene TRBJ2-5; 9 bases align to TRBD1. The CDR3 consists of 14 residues. Germline V gene sequence: CDR1 SEHNR, CDR2 FQNEAQ (reference sequence). Trimming cost V 3 bases and J 5 bases; bases outside gene matches: 4.

The V gene is TRBV5-1, the J gene TRBJ2-5, with D perhaps matching TRBD2 (5 bases). V lost 7 bases and J 4 bases, leaving 11 bases between the germline ends. Germline CDR1 SGHRS, CDR2 YFSETQ. The CDR3 runs 12 residues. CDR3 protein: CASYERTETQYF. The CDR3 DNA follows: TGCGCCAGCTATGAGCGGACAGAGACCCAGTACTTC.

The chain uses TRBV28 and TRBJ2-3, with no clear D. Germline V CDR1 and CDR2: MDHEN, SYDVKM. V dropped 3 bases and J dropped 5 bases, with 3 bases sitting between them. This CDR3 comprises 11 residues. In nucleotides, the CDR3 is TGTGCCAGCAGTTTGCAAGATACGCAGTATTTT. This translates into CASSLQDTQYF.

V usage is TRBV5-4 and J usage is TRBJ2-2, with D tentatively TRBD1 (5 bases). CDR3 size: 16 residues. The V end was cut by 1 base, the J end by 1 base, with 11 bases between. Germline CDR1 is SGHNT and CDR2 is YYREEE (reference sequence). This chain's CDR3 is CASSLMTDRNTGELFF. The CDR3 region has the DNA TGTGCCAGCAGCTTGATGACAGATCGGAACACCGGGGAGCTGTTTTTT.

V usage is TRBV6-5 and J usage is TRBJ2-7; D gene unclear. Germline CDR1 is MNHEY and CDR2 is SVGAGI. V lost 7 bases, J lost 7 bases, and 17 bases lay in between. This CDR3 spans 13 amino acids. CDR3 nucleotide sequence: TGTGCCAGCACCCTGGACCTCTTTGGGGAGCAGTACGTC. Protein product: CASTLDLFGEQYV.

V and J are TRBV5-1 and TRBJ2-3, with 9 bases matching TRBD1. Trimming at V came to 5 bases and at J to 4 bases, leaving 11 bases not matched to a gene. Germline V gene lookup returns CDR1 SGHRS and CDR2 YFSETQ. The CDR3 has 16 amino acids. CDR3: CASSLGTGGKSDTQYF. CDR3 bases: TGCGCCAGCAGTTTAGGAACAGGGGGCAAGTCAGATACGCAGTATTTT.

This clone was detected a few times. The genes are TRBV7-9 and TRBJ2-2, with 7 nucleotides matching TRBD2. The CDR3 totals 17 residues. Trimming cost V 4 bases and J 1 base; bases outside gene matches: 9. Germline CDR1 reads SEHNR; CDR2 reads FQNEAQ (reference sequence). CDR3 DNA: TGTGCCAGCAGCTCCGTTCCTCGCGGGGGGAACACCGGGGAGCTGTTTTTT. Residues: CASSSVPRGGNTGELFF.

The chain combines TRBV19 with TRBJ2-1; 9 positions match TRBD1. Germline V lookup: CDR1 LNHDA, CDR2 SQIVND (reference sequence). The CDR3 covers 14 residues. Germline trimming cut 5 bases from V and 2 bases from J; bases unmatched to any gene: 1. The CDR3 region is CASSRTGAYNEQFF. The DNA of the CDR3 is TGTGCCAGTAGTCGGACAGGGGCCTACAATGAGCAGTTCTTC.

This clone came up a few times. CDR3 loop: CASGFGRGFTGELFF. In DNA form, the CDR3 reads TGTGCTAGTGGTTTTGGCAGGGGGTTCACCGGGGAGCTGTTTTTT. The chain uses TRBV12-5 and TRBJ2-2, with 7 positions matching TRBD1. The CDR3 loop spans 15 amino acids. J lost 4 bases, V lost 3 bases, and 5 bases had no gene match. Germline V gene data show CDR1 as LGHNT and CDR2 as FRNRAP.

The chain carries TRBV18 and TRBJ2-1; 11 positions agree with TRBD1. The CDR3 contains 15 residues. Looked up from germline, CDR1 is KGHSH and CDR2 is LQKENI. V was clipped by 6 bases and J by 7 bases; unmatched bases: 8. DNA of the CDR3: TGTGCCAGCTCCCGCGGACAGGGGGCGGAAAATGAGCAGTTCTTC. Protein sequence: CASSRGQGAENEQFF.